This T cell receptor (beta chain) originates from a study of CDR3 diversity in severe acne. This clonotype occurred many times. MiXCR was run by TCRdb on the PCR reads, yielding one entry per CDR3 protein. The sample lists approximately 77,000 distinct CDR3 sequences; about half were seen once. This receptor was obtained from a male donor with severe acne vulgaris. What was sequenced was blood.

In DNA form, the CDR3 reads TGTGCCAGCAGTTATGGAAAGTTCAATGAGCAGTTCTTC. It encodes CASSYGKFNEQFF. This rearrangement joins TRBV6-2 or TRBV6-3 to TRBJ2-1; D is undetermined. CDR1 is MNHEY and CDR2 is SVGEGT in the germline V gene. V gave up 3 bases and J gave up 6 bases, with 9 bases separating them. There are 13 residues in the CDR3.